This is a list of T cell receptor beta chains from one sample in a study of shared T cell receptors in the human thymus. Sequenced by immunoSEQ multiplex PCR; TCRdb stores in-frame clones only, minus some. This sample has hundreds of thousands of clones, with around three quarters found just once. These data were also filed under a second study, of human thymus T cells.

The sequenced sample was thymocytes. The receptors were sampled from a boy younger than two with a congenital heart defect. Each CDR3 is given with its conserved first and last residue. D genes are given only for firm matches. Not every row has a clone size; where given, it reads once, few, many or a size class.

clone_size | d_call | j_call | v_call | cdr3_nt | cdr3_aa
NA | TRBD1 | TRBJ1-1 | TRBV6-5 | TGTGCCAGCAGTTACGAGACAGGGGGCGCGGACACTGAAGCTTTCTTT | CASSYETGGADTEAFF
once | TRBD2 | TRBJ2-1 | TRBV6-5 | TGTGCCAGCAGTTACCGGACTAGGCGTATGGATGAGCAGTTCTTC | CASSYRTRRMDEQFF
NA | TRBD2 | TRBJ2-1 | TRBV19 | TGTGCCAGTAGTATGGGGACTAGTTTGGGATACAATGAGCAGTTCTTC | CASSMGTSLGYNEQFF
NA | TRBD1 | TRBJ1-3 | TRBV4-1 | TGCGCCAGCAGCCAACAGGGGGCTAGGGGAAACACCATATATTTT | CASSQQGARGNTIYF
NA | TRBD1 | TRBJ2-3 | TRBV6-1 | TGTGCCGCGACAGGGCCGGATACGCAGTATTTT | CAATGPDTQYF
NA | NA | TRBJ1-1 | TRBV9 | TGTGCCAGCAGCGGCAGGGGTGAGGCCACTGAAGCTTTCTTT | CASSGRGEATEAFF
NA | TRBD2 | TRBJ2-1 | TRBV10-1 | TGCGCCAGTAGCGGGACCTACAATGAGCAGTTCTTC | CASSGTYNEQFF
NA | TRBD1 | TRBJ2-2 | TRBV5-1 | TGCGCCAGCAGCTTGGCCATGGAGACAGGGATCGGGGAGCTGTTTTTT | CASSLAMETGIGELFF
once | NA | TRBJ2-4 | TRBV5-6 | TGTGCCAGCAGCTTGGAGAGGGAGTCCAAAAACATTCAGTACTTC | CASSLERESKNIQYF
NA | NA | TRBJ1-2 | TRBV5-1 | TGCGCTAGCAGCCCCCCCGGGCGACAGGTTAAGAATGGCTACACCTTC | CASSPPGRQVKNGYTF
NA | TRBD2 | TRBJ2-4 | TRBV4-1 | TGCGCCAGCAGCCAAGGGAAATGGGGAGGGGAATTGTTAGCCAAAAACATTCAGTACTTC | CASSQGKWGGELLAKNIQYF
NA | NA | TRBJ2-1 | TRBV15 | TGTGCCACCAGCAGAGATGAGGACTCGAGCGACAATGAGCAGTTCTTC | CATSRDEDSSDNEQFF
NA | NA | TRBJ1-4 | TRBV7-6 | TGTGCCAGCAGCCCTAGGCCCAGGGGTCCGGGGTATGAAAAACTGTTTTTT | CASSPRPRGPGYEKLFF
NA | TRBD1 | TRBJ1-5 | TRBV29-1 | TGCAGCGTTACCTCAGGGGGCCATCAGCCCCAGCATTTT | CSVTSGGHQPQHF
NA | NA | TRBJ1-2 | TRBV27 | TGTGCCAGCAGTCCATTGGGACACTCCAACTATGGCTACACCTTC | CASSPLGHSNYGYTF
NA | NA | TRBJ1-3 | TRBV29-1 | TGCAGCGAAGTCCACCGGGAGGCCCCTTTCTCTGGAAACACCATATATTTT | CSEVHREAPFSGNTIYF
NA | NA | TRBJ1-2 | TRBV7-9 | TGTGCCAGCAGCTTCCCGGGTTTGGGCTACACCTTC | CASSFPGLGYTF
NA | TRBD1 | TRBJ2-1 | TRBV5-1 | TGCGCCAGCAGCTTGTTCGGACAGGGGGTGAGGCGGGAGCCCTCTAATGAGCAGTTCTTC | CASSLFGQGVRREPSNEQFF
NA | NA | TRBJ1-2 | TRBV6-6 | TGTGCCAGCAGGGTTGGCGGGACTAACTATGGCTACACCTTC | CASRVGGTNYGYTF
NA | TRBD1 | TRBJ2-3 | TRBV25-1 | TGTGCCAGCAGTTCCCCGGGACAGGATACAGATACGCAGTATTTT | CASSSPGQDTDTQYF
NA | TRBD2 | TRBJ2-7 | TRBV9 | TGTGCCAGCAGCGTCGGGGCCAATAGCGGGGCCTTAGAGCAGTACTTC | CASSVGANSGALEQYF
NA | TRBD1 | TRBJ2-4 | TRBV19 | TGTGCCAGTAGTATAGGGGGACAGGGGACAGTGACGGAAAAAAACATTCAGTACTTC | CASSIGGQGTVTEKNIQYF
few | TRBD2 | TRBJ2-1 | TRBV4-2 | TGTGCCAGCAGCCAAAACGGACTAGACTTTTATGAGCAGTTCTTC | CASSQNGLDFYEQFF
NA | NA | TRBJ1-1 | TRBV9 | TGTGCCAGCAGCGTAGACGATGAGGTGGATACTGAAGCTTTCTTT | CASSVDDEVDTEAFF
few | NA | TRBJ2-7 | TRBV7-9 | TGTGCCAGCAGCTTAAAAGGGCCCCCGGTGGACTACTACGAGCAGTACTTC | CASSLKGPPVDYYEQYF
NA | TRBD1 | TRBJ2-7 | TRBV7-9 | TGTGCCAGCAGCTTATGGCAGGACAGGGCCACCTACGAGCAGTACTTC | CASSLWQDRATYEQYF
NA | NA | TRBJ1-2 | TRBV5-5 | TGTGCCAGCCAAGCAAATTCGAGAGAGGATTCCTATGGCTACACCTTC | CASQANSREDSYGYTF
NA | TRBD2 | TRBJ2-1 | TRBV7-9 | TGTGCCAGCAGCCTAGCGGGAGGCATTGATGAGCAGTTCTTC | CASSLAGGIDEQFF
NA | NA | TRBJ1-1 | TRBV6-1 | TGTGCCAACACCCAGGGTTTGGGCACTGAAGCTTTCTTT | CANTQGLGTEAFF
few | NA | TRBJ1-2 | TRBV19 | TGTGCCAGTAGTACCCCGGGGACTTCGGGGGGCGACTATGGCTACACCTTC | CASSTPGTSGGDYGYTF
NA | TRBD1 | TRBJ2-1 | TRBV20-1 | TGCAGTGCTAGGAGACAGGGGGCGCCGTTCTTC | CSARRQGAPFF
NA | NA | TRBJ1-5 | TRBV27 | TGTGCCAGCAGGGGGCGGGGTGGGGGGGTTCAGCCCCAGCATTTT | CASRGRGGGVQPQHF
NA | NA | TRBJ2-6 | TRBV5-8 | TGTGCCAGCAACGACAGGGGGGCCAACGTCCTGACTTTC | CASNDRGANVLTF
NA | NA | TRBJ1-2 | TRBV11-3 | TGTGCCAGCAGCTCCATCTATGGCTACACCTTC | CASSSIYGYTF
NA | TRBD1 | TRBJ2-1 | TRBV6-4 | TGTGCCAGCAGCGACCGGGGGGACAGGGGGCAGGATGAGCAGTTCTTC | CASSDRGDRGQDEQFF
few | TRBD1 | TRBJ2-1 | TRBV14 | TGTGCCAGCAGTTCCGGACAGGCACCCTACAATGAGCAGTTCTTC | CASSSGQAPYNEQFF
NA | TRBD1 | TRBJ2-1 | TRBV2 | TGTGCCAGCAGTGGGGACAGACCCCTTCACAATGAGCAGTTCTTC | CASSGDRPLHNEQFF
NA | NA | TRBJ2-2 | TRBV30 | TGTGCCTGGAGGGCCACAAACACCGGGGAGCTGTTTTTT | CAWRATNTGELFF
NA | TRBD2 | TRBJ2-1 | TRBV9 | TGTGCCAGCAGCGTAGCCAGATTAGCGGGATCCTACAATGAGCAGTTCTTC | CASSVARLAGSYNEQFF
NA | NA | TRBJ2-4 | TRBV28 | TGTGCCAGCAATCCAGGGGTAGTCTTTGGGAACATTCAGTACTTC | CASNPGVVFGNIQYF
once | TRBD2 | TRBJ2-2 | TRBV19 | TGTGCCAGTAGTGGCGTCGGACTAGCGGGAGGAGTAGAGAACACCGGGGAGCTGTTTTTT | CASSGVGLAGGVENTGELFF
NA | NA | TRBJ2-3 | TRBV5-1 | TGCGCCAGCAGTAAAGGAGGCCAAACTGGTACGCAGTATTTT | CASSKGGQTGTQYF
NA | NA | TRBJ2-5 | TRBV18 | TGTGCCAGCTCACCAGCGAGGAGGGGAGAGACCCAGTACTTC | CASSPARRGETQYF
once | TRBD1 | TRBJ2-7 | TRBV28 | TGTGCCAGCAGCCAGGCGACAGGGGAGTACTTC | CASSQATGEYF
few | NA | TRBJ2-1 | TRBV18 | TGTGCCAGCTCCATGCCCTTCAGGGTAGGGCAGTTCTTC | CASSMPFRVGQFF
NA | NA | TRBJ2-5 | TRBV7-6 | TGTGCCAGCAGCTCCCGGACAGTCCCAGAGACCCAGTACTTC | CASSSRTVPETQYF
few | TRBD1 | TRBJ1-2 | TRBV19 | TGTGCCAGTAATAAGGACAGGGGGCCCTATGGCTACACCTTC | CASNKDRGPYGYTF
NA | TRBD2 | TRBJ2-1 | TRBV5-5 | TGTGCCAGCAGCTTCCAGCGGGAGTTTGTTAGCCCCTACAATGAGCAGTTCTTC | CASSFQREFVSPYNEQFF
NA | TRBD2 | TRBJ2-7 | TRBV9 | TGTGCCAGCAGCGGGACTGGAGCTAGCGGGAGTCCCCCTACCTACGAGCAGTACTTC | CASSGTGASGSPPTYEQYF
NA | NA | TRBJ1-5 | TRBV6-6 | TGTGCCAGCAGGCGCCCGGGACACCTAAATCGGCCCCAGCATTTT | CASRRPGHLNRPQHF
NA | NA | TRBJ2-1 | TRBV20-1 | TGCACCGAAGCGGAGATCAATGAGCAGTTCTTC | CTEAEINEQFF
NA | TRBD2 | TRBJ2-3 | TRBV4-3 | TGCGCCAGCAGCCAGAGGGCTAGCGGGGAGACAGATACGCAGTATTTT | CASSQRASGETDTQYF
NA | TRBD2 | TRBJ2-7 | TRBV14 | TGTGCCAGCAGCCAGGGTGGGGGGGAGTGGAAGAAGCACGAGCAGTACTTC | CASSQGGGEWKKHEQYF
NA | NA | TRBJ2-5 | TRBV6-1 | TGTGCCAGCAGTGATTACACAGGTCAAGAGACCCAGTACTTC | CASSDYTGQETQYF